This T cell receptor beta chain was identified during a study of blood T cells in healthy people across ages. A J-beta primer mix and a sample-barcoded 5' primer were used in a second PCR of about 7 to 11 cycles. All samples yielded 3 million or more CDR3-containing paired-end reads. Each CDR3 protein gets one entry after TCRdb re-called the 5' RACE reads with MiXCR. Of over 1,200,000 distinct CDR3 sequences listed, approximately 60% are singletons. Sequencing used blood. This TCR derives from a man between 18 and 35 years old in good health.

This CDR3 reads CASGLGQQGQETQYF. In DNA, the CDR3 is TGTGCTAGTGGTTTGGGACAGCAAGGGCAAGAGACCCAGTACTTC. V usage is TRBV12-5 and J usage is TRBJ2-5; D is possibly TRBD1 (5 bases). Germline-derived CDR1 and CDR2 are LGHNT and FRNRAP. The V gene lost 1 base and the J gene lost 2 bases, with 11 bases spanning the gap. CDR3 size: 15 residues.